This TCR beta chain was recorded in a study of CD8 T cells in ankylosing spondylitis (dated by TCRdb to the late 2010s). Looking at the study overall: T cell receptor beta repertoires were profiled in healthy donors and ankylosing spondylitis patients so that disease-linked TCR variants could be found. Samples of peripheral blood were taken, and for ankylosing spondylitis patients, synovial fluid was collected as well. The whole study cohort included roughly 110 healthy donors and around 25 ankylosing spondylitis patients.

Concerning this clonotype itself: The antigen it binds to is not known. Base quality data are lacking; no much larger clone is found one base away.

The investigation overall reported the following: Blood from ankylosing spondylitis patients appeared to be characterized by a TCR beta motif made up of fewer than ten highly homologous amino acid variants. The disease-linked clones were reported to be significantly enriched in matched synovial fluid samples from ankylosing spondylitis patients. A CD8+ phenotype was shown by the disease-linked clones, which were found at relatively low frequencies in peripheral blood. Some TCR beta motif variants had previously been reported in synovial fluid and blood of reactive arthritis patients, which suggested common disease-initiation mechanisms.

For this chain, trimming is 5 bases at the V end and 6 bases at the J end, and the number of junction bases without a gene match is 8. The germline V gene gives CDR1 as MDHEN and CDR2 as SYDVKM. The CDR3 runs 14 residues from the cysteine to the phenylalanine. Only CDR3 DNA is held: 42 bases, read in frame from base 1. Sequencing instrument: Illumina HiSeq 2500. Quantitative 5'-RACE with molecular barcodes was used to prepare TCR beta libraries. The study's processing was this. Disease-linked TCR variants were identified with a new computational method built on a probabilistic model of VDJ rearrangement. TCRdb reran the public reads through fastp at Q25 and MiXCR, keeping productive beta chains. Each entry is one CDR3 protein sequence, shown with its most common DNA and genes. The V and J calls reflect TCRdb's pipeline rather than the authors' work. The sample table contains some 800,000 distinct CDR3 sequences; only one count was recorded for approximately 10% of them. More than 0.5% of the sample lies in the top ten.

This receptor was identified in a male donor with ankylosing spondylitis. The rearrangement joined TRBV28 to TRBJ2-3; 7 bases in between match TRBD1. Sequenced input: blood, either unsorted or a sorted T cell fraction (not recorded which). In nucleotides, the sequence is TGTGCCAGCAGTCCCCCGCAACAGGGGGATACGCAGTATTTT. It translates as CASSPPQQGDTQYF.